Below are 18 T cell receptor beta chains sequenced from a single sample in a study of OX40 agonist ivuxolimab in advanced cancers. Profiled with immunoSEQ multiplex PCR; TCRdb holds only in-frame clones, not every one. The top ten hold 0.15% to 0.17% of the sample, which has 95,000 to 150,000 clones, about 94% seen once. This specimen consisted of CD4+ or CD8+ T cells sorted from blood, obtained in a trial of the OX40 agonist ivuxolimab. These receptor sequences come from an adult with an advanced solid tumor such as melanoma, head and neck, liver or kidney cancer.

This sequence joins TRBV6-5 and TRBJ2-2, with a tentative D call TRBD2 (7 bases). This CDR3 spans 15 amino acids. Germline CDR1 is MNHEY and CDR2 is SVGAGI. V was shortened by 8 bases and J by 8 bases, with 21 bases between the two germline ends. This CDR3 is CASVITRGGVGELFF. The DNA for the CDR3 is TGTGCCAGCGTTATAACTAGGGGGGGAGTAGGGGAGCTGTTTTTT.

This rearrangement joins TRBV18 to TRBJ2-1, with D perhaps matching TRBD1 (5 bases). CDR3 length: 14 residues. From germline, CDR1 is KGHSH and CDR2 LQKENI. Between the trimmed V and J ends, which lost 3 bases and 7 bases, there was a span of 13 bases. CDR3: CASSPLGPGNEQFF. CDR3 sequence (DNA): TGTGCCAGCTCACCCTTGGGTCCAGGGAATGAGCAGTTCTTC. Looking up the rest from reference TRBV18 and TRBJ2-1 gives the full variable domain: NAGVMQNPRHLVRRRGQEARLRCSPMKGHSHVYWYRQLPEEGLKFMVYLQKENIIDESGMPKERFSAEFPKEGPSILRIQQVVRGDSAAYFCASSPLGPGNEQFFGPGTRLTVL.

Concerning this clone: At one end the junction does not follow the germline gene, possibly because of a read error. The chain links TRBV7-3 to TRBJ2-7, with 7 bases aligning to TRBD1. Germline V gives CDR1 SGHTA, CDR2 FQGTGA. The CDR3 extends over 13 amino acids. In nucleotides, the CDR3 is TGTGCCAGCAGCTTAGTAGGGGGCGGCCCCCGGATCTTC. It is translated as CASSLVGGGPRIF.

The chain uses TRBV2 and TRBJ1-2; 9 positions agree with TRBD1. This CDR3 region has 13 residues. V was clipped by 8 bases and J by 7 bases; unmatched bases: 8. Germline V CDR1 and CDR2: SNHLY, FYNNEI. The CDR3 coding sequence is TGTGCCAGCGACGAGGACAGGGGCCGTGGCTACACCTTC. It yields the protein CASDEDRGRGYTF.

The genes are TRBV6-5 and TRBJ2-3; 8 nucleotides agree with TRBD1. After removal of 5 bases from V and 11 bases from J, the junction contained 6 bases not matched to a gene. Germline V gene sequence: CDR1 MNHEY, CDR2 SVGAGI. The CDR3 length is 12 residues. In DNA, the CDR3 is TGTGCCAGCAGTCAACGACAGGGGATGCAGTATTTT. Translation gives CASSQRQGMQYF.

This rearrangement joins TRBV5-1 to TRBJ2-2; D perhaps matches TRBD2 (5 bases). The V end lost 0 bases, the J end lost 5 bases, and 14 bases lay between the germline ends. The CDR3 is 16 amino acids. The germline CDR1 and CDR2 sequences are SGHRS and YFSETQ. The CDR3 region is CASSLVAGRGTGELFF. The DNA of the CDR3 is TGCGCCAGCAGCTTGGTGGCAGGACGGGGAACCGGGGAGCTGTTTTTT.

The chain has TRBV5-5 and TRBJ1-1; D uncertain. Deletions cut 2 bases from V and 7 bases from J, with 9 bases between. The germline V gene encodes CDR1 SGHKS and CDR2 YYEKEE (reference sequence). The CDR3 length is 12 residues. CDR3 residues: CASSLAGGEAFF. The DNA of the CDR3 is TGTGCCAGCAGCTTAGCCGGAGGTGAAGCTTTCTTT.

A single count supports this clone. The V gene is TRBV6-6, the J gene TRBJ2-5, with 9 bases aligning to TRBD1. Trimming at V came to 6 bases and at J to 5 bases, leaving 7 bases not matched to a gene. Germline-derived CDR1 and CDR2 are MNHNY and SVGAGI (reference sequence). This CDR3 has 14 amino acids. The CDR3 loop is CASRSGQGLETQYF. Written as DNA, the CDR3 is TGTGCCAGCAGATCGGGACAGGGTTTGGAGACCCAGTACTTC.

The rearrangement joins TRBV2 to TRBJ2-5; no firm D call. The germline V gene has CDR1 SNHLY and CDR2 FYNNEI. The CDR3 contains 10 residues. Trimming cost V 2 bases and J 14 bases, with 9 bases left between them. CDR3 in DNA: TGTGCCAGCAGTGAATTCATTATCTACTTC. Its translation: CASSEFIIYF.

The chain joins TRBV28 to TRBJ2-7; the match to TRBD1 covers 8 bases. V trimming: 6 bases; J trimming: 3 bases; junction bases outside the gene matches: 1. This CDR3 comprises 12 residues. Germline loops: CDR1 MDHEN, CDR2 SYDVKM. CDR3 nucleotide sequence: TGTGCCAGCAGGACAGGGGACTACGAGCAGTACTTC. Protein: CASRTGDYEQYF.

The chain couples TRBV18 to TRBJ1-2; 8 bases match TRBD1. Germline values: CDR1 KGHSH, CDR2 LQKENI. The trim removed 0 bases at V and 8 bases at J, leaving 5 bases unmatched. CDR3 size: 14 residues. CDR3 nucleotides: TGTGCCAGCTCACCACCTGACAGGGGCTTCGGCTACACCTTC. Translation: CASSPPDRGFGYTF.

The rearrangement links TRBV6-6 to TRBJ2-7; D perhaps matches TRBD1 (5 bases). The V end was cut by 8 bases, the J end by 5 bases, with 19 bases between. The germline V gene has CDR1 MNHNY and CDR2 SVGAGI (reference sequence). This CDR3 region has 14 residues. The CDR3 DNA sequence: TGTGCCAGCTGCTTTACAGGAGCTTCTGACGAGCAGTACTTC. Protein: CASCFTGASDEQYF.

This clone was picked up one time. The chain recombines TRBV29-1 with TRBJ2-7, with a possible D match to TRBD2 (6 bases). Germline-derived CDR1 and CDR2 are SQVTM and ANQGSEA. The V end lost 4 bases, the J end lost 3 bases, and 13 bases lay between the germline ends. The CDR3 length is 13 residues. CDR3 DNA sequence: TGCAGCGTTGTTTCCGGGAGTGACTACGAGCAGTACTTC. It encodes CSVVSGSDYEQYF.

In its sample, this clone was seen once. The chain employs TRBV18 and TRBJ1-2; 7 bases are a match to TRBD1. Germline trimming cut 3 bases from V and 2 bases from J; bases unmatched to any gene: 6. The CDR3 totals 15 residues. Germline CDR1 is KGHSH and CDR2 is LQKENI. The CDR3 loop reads CASSPGEGANYGYTF. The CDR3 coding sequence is TGTGCCAGCTCACCCGGGGAGGGGGCGAACTATGGCTACACCTTC.

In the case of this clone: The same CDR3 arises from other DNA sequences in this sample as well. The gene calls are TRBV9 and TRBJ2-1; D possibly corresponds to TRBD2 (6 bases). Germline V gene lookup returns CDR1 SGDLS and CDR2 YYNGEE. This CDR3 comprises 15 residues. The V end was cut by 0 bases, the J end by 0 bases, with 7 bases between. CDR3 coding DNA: TGTGCCAGCAGCGTAGACGGGGGCTCCTACAATGAGCAGTTCTTC. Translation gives CASSVDGGSYNEQFF.

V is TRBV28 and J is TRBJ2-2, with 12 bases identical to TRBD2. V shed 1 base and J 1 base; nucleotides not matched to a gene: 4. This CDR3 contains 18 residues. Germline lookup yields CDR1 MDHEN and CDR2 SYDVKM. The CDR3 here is CASSLLTSGGRNTGELFF. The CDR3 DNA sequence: TGTGCCAGCAGTTTATTGACTAGCGGGGGTCGGAACACCGGGGAGCTGTTTTTT.

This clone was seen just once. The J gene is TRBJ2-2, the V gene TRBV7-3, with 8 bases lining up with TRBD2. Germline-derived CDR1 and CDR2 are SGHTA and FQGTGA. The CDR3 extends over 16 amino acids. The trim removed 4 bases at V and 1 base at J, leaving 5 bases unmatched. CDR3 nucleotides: TGTGCCAGCAGCTCCCGGACTAGCAGGAACACCGGGGAGCTGTTTTTT. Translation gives CASSSRTSRNTGELFF.

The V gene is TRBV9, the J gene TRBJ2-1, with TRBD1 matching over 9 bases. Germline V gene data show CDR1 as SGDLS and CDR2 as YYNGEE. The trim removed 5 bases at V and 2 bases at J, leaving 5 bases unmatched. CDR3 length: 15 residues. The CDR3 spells CASRADRGTYNEQFF. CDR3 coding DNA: TGTGCCAGCAGAGCCGACAGGGGGACCTACAATGAGCAGTTCTTC. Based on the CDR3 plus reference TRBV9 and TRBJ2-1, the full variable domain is DSGVTQTPKHLITATGQRVTLRCSPRSGDLSVYWYQQSLDQGLQFLIQYYNGEERAKGNILERFSAQQFPDLHSELNLSSLELGDSALYFCASRADRGTYNEQFFGPGTRLTVL.